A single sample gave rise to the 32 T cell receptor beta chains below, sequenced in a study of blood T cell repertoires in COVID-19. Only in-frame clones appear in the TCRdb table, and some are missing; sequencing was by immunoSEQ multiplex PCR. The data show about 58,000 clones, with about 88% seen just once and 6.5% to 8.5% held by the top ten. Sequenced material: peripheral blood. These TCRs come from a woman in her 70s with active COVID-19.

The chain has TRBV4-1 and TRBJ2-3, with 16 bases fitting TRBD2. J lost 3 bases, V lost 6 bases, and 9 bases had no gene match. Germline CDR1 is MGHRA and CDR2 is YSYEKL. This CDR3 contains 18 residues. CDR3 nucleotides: TGCGCCAGCAGAAGAGGGACTAGCGGGAGGGCCTTAACAGATACGCAGTATTTT. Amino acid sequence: CASRRGTSGRALTDTQYF.

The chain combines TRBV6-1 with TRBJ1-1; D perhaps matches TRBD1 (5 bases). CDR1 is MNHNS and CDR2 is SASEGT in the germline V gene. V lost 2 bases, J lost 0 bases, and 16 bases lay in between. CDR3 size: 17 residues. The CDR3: CASSESLGGTMNTEAFF. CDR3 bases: TGTGCCAGCAGTGAATCATTGGGGGGAACAATGAACACTGAAGCTTTCTTT.

The CDR3 region is CASSQEEDGRIYNEQFF. The DNA for the CDR3 is TGTGCCAGCAGCCAAGAGGAGGACGGGAGGATTTACAATGAGCAGTTCTTC. This rearrangement joins TRBV3-1 (or the pseudogene TRBV3-2) to TRBJ2-1; 7 nucleotides match TRBD2. The V gene end was trimmed by 0 bases and the J gene end by 4 bases; junction bases not matched to a gene: 9. The length of the CDR3 is 17 residues. Germline V gives CDR1 LGHDT, CDR2 YNNKEL (reference sequence).

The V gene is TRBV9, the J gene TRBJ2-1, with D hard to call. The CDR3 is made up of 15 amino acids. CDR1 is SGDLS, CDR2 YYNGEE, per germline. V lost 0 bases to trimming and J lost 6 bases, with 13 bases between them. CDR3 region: CASSVESLSGNEQFF. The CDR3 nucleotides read TGTGCCAGCAGCGTAGAGTCGCTCTCCGGCAATGAGCAGTTCTTC.

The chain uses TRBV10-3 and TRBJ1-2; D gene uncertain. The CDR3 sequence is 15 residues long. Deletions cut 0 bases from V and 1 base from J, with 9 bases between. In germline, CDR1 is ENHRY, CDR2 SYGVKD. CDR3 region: CAISESAADNYGYTF. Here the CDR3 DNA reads TGTGCCATCAGTGAGTCCGCGGCAGATAACTATGGCTACACCTTC.

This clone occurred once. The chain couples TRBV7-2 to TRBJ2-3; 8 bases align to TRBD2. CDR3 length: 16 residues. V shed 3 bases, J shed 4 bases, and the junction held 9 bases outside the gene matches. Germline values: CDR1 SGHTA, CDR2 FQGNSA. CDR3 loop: CASSFPGGRAADTQYF. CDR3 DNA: TGTGCCAGCAGCTTCCCGGGAGGGAGGGCTGCAGATACGCAGTATTTT.

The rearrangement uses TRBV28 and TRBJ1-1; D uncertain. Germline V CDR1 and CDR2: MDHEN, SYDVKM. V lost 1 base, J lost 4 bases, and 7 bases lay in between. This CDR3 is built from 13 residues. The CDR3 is CASSLSEGTEAFF. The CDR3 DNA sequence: TGTGCCAGCAGTTTATCGGAGGGCACTGAAGCTTTCTTT.

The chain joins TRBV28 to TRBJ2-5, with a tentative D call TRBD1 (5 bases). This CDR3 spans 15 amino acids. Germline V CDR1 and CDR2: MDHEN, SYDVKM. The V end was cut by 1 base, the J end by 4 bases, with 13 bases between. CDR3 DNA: TGTGCCAGCAGTTTATTTCGTGGACACGGAGAGACCCAGTACTTC. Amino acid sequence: CASSLFRGHGETQYF.

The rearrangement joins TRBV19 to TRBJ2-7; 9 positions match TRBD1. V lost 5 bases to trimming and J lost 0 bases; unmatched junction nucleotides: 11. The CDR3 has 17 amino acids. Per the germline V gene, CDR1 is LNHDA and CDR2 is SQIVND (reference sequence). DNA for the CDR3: TGTGCCAGTAGTCGAAGGACCGGGACAGGGAGCTCCTACGAGCAGTACTTC. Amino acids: CASSRRTGTGSSYEQYF.

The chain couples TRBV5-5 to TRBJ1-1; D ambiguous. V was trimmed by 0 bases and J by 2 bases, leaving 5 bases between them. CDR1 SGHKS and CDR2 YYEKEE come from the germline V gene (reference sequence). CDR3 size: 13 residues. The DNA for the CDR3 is TGTGCCAGCAGCTTGGCCCCTAACACTGAAGCTTTCTTT. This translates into CASSLAPNTEAFF.

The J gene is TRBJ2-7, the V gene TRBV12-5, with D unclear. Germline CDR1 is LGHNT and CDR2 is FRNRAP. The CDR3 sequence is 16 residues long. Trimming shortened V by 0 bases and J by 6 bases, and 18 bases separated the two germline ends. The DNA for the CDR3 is TGTGCTAGTGGTTTGGTACTCCCCGGGTTTGTAAGCGAGCAGTACTTC. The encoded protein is CASGLVLPGFVSEQYF.

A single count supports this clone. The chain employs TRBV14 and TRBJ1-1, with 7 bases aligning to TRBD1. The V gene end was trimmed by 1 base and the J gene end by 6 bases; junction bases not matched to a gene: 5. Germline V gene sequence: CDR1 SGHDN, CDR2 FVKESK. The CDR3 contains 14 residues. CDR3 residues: CASSQVRGPAEAFF. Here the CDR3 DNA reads TGTGCCAGCAGCCAAGTAAGGGGGCCCGCTGAAGCTTTCTTT.

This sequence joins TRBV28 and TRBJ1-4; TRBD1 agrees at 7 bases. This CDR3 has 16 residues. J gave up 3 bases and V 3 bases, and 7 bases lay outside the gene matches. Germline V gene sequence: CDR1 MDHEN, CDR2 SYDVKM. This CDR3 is CASSLGRGSANEKLFF. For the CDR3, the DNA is TGTGCCAGCAGTTTGGGCAGGGGGTCAGCTAATGAAAAACTGTTTTTT. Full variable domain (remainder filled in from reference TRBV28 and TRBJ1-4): DVKVTQSSRYLVKRTGEKVFLECVQDMDHENMFWYRQDPGLGLRLIYFSYDVKMKEKGDIPEGYSVSREKKERFSLILESASTNQTSMYLCASSLGRGSANEKLFFGSGTQLSVL.

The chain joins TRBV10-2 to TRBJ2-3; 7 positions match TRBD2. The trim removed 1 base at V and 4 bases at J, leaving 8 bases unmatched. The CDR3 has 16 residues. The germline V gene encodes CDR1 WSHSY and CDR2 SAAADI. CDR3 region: CASSEWEGEASDTQYF. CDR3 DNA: TGCGCCAGCAGTGAGTGGGAGGGAGAAGCATCAGATACGCAGTATTTT.

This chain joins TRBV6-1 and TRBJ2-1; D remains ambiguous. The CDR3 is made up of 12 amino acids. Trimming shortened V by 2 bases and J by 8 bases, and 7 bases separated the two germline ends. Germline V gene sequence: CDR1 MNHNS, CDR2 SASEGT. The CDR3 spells CASSESRYEQFF. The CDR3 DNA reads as TGTGCCAGCAGTGAATCTCGGTATGAGCAGTTCTTC.

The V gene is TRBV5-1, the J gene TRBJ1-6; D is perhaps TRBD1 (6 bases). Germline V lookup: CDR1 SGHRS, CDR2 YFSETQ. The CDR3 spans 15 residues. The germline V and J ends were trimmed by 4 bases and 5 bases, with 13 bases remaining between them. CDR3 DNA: TGCGCCAGCAGCGTGGGGGCGAAAGATAATTCACCCCTCCACTTT. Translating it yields CASSVGAKDNSPLHF.

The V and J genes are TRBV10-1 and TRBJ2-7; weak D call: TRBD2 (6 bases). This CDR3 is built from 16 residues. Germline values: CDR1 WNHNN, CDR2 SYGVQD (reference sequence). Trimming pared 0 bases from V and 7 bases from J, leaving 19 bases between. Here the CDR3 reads CASSESKVLSAGEQYF. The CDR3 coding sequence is TGCGCCAGCAGTGAGTCGAAAGTGCTCTCCGCGGGGGAGCAGTACTTC.

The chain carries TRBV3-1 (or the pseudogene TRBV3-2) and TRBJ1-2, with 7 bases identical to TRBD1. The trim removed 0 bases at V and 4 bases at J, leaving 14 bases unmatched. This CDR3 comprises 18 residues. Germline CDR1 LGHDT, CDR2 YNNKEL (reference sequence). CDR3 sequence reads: CASSQDGPGQNHFYGYTF. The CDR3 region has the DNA TGTGCCAGCAGCCAAGATGGTCCGGGACAGAACCATTTCTATGGCTACACCTTC.

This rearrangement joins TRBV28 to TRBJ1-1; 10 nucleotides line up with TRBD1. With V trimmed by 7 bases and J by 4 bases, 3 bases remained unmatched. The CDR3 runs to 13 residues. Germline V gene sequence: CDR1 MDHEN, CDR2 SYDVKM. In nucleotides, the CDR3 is TGTGCCAGCATTTGGGACAGGGGCACTGAAGCTTTCTTT. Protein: CASIWDRGTEAFF.

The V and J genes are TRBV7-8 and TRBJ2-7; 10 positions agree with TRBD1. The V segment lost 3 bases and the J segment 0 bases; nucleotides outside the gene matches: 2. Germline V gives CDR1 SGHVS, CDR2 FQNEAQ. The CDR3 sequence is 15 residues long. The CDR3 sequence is CASSFGTGVSYEQYF. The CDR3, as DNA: TGTGCCAGCAGCTTCGGGACAGGGGTCTCCTACGAGCAGTACTTC.

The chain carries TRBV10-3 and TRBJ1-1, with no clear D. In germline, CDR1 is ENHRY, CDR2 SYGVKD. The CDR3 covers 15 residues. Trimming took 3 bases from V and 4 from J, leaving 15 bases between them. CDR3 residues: CAISDRAPGSTEAFF. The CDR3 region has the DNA TGTGCCATCAGTGACCGGGCCCCGGGGAGCACTGAAGCTTTCTTT.

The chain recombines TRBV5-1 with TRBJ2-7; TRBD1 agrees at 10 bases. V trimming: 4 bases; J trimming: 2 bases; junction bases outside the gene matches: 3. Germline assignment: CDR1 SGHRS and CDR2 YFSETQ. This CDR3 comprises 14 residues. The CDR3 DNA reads TGCGCCAGCAGCGAGGGACAGGGGACCTACGAGCAGTACTTC. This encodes CASSEGQGTYEQYF. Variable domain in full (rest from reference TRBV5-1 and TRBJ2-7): KAGVTQTPRYLIKTRGQQVTLSCSPISGHRSVSWYQQTPGQGLQFLFEYFSETQRNKGNFPGRFSGRQFSNSRSEMNVSTLELGDSALYLCASSEGQGTYEQYFGPGTRLTVT.

The CDR3 bases are TGTGCCAGCAGCTTTGACTTGTTCTCCTACGAGCAGTACTTC. Its protein product is CASSFDLFSYEQYF. J is TRBJ2-7 and V is TRBV5-4, with D unresolved. CDR1 and CDR2 from the germline V gene are SGHNT and YYREEE (reference sequence). The CDR3 spans 14 residues. The V gene lost 2 bases and the J gene lost 0 bases, with 9 bases spanning the gap.

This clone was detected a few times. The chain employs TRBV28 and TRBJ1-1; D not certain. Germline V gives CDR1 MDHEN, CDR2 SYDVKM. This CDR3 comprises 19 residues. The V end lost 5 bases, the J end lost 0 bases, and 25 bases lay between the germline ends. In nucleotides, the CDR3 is TGTGCCAGCAGTCCATTCCAGCCCCTCTTAGGAGAAATGAACACTGAAGCTTTCTTT. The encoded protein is CASSPFQPLLGEMNTEAFF.

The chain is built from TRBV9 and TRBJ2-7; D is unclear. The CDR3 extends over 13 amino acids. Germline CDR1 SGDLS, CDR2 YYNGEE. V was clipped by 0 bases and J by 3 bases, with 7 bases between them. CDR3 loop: CASSVGLGYEQYF. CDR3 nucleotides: TGTGCCAGCAGCGTAGGACTGGGCTACGAGCAGTACTTC.

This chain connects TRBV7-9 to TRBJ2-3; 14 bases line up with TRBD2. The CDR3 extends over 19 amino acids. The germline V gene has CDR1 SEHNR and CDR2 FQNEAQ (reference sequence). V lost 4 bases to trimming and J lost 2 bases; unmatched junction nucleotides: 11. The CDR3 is CASSWGLAGVGDTTDTQYF. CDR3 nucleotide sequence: TGTGCCAGCAGCTGGGGACTAGCGGGAGTGGGGGACACCACAGATACGCAGTATTTT.

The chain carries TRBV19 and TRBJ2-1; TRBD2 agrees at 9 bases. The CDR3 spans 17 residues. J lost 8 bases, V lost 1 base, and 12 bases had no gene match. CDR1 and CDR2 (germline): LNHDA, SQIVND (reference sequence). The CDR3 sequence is CASSIGPFAGGPDEQFF. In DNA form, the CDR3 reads TGTGCCAGTAGTATAGGCCCATTTGCGGGAGGGCCGGATGAGCAGTTCTTC.

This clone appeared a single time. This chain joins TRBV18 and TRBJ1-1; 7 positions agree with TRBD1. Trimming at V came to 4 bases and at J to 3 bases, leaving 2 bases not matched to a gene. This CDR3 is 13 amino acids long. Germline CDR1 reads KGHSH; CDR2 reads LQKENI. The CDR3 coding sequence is TGTGCCAGCTCACTCGACAGGGACACTGAAGCTTTCTTT. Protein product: CASSLDRDTEAFF.

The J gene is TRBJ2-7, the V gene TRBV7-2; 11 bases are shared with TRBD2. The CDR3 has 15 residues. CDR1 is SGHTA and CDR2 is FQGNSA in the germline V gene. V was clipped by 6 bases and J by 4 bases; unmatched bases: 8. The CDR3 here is CASRLTSGSWYEQYF. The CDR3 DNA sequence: TGTGCCAGCAGACTAACTAGCGGGAGTTGGTACGAGCAGTACTTC.

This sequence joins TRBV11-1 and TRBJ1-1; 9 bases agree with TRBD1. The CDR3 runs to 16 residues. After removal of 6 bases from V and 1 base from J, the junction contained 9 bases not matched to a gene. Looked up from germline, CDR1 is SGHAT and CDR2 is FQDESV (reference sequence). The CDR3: CASRRYPQGANTEAFF. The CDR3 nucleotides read TGTGCCAGCAGACGATATCCACAGGGGGCGAACACTGAAGCTTTCTTT.

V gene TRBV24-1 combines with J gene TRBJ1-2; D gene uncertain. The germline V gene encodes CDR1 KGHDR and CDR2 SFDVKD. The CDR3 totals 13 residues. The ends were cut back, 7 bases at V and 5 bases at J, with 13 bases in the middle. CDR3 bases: TGTGCCACCAGCGCCGAAGAGGGATATGGCTACACCTTC. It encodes CATSAEEGYGYTF.

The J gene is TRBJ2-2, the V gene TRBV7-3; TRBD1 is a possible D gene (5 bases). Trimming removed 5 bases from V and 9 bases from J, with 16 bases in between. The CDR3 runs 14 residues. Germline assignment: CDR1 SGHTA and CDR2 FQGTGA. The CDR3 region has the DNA TGTGCCAGCAGCCTCCGGACATCCCACCGGGAGCTGTTTTTT. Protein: CASSLRTSHRELFF.